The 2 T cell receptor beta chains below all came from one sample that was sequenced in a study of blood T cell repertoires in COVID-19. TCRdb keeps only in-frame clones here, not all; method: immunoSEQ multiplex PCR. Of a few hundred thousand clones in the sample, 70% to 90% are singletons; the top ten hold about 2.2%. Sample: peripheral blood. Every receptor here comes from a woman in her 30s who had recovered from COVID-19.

CDR3 nucleotide sequence: TGTGCCACATTTAACACTGAAGCTTTCTTT. It codes for CATFNTEAFF. The chain has TRBV2 and TRBJ1-1; D is ambiguous. This CDR3 has 10 residues. Germline CDR1 is SNHLY and CDR2 is FYNNEI. Trimming removed 10 bases at V and 2 bases at J, with 5 bases between.

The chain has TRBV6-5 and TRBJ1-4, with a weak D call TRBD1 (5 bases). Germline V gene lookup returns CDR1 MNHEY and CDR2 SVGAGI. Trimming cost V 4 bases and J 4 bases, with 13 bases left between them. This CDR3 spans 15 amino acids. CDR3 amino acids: CASSLGGAGNEKLFF. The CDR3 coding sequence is TGTGCCAGCAGTTTGGGGGGAGCGGGTAATGAAAAACTGTTTTTT.